This T cell receptor (beta chain) was recorded in a study of molecular identifiers for immune sequencing clone quantification. Between about 19,000 and 1,100,000 sorted cells, with 10%, 30% or 50% RNA, yielded naive CD8 libraries. A remark on this clonotype: No antigen is known for it. With a much larger clone just one base away, this may be a read error.

This CDR3 spans 12 amino acids. Trimming stripped 5 bases from V and 6 bases from J, with 10 bases between. Germline V CDR1 and CDR2: SGHVS, FNYEAQ. Both previously described methods and listed TCR primers were employed to make bulk TCR libraries. TCRdb reanalysed the PCR reads using MiXCR and keeps one entry per CDR3 protein. The table shows approximately 550,000 distinct CDR3 sequences, with around a fifth occurring only once. Broader study findings: Over 98% of effector molecules, but under 1% in naive cells, were held by clones with more than 20 RNA copies. Barcode-sharing identical TCR molecules could underestimate highly expanded clone sizes.

This TCR came from a human donor in good health. Some libraries in this study had Jurkat cell RNA spiked in. V is TRBV7-6 and J is TRBJ1-1; no clear D. Sequences were obtained from naive CD8+ T cells from blood, with Jurkat cell RNA spiked in. Subset in this sample: FACS-sorted CD8+CD4-CCR7+CD45RA+ naive T cells. Here the CDR3 reads CASSPYGAEAFF. The DNA for the CDR3 is TGTGCCAGCAGCCCCTATGGAGCTGAAGCTTTCTTT.